Listed here are 11 T cell receptor beta chains from one sample, sequenced in a study of blood T cell repertoires in COVID-19. Measured with immunoSEQ multiplex PCR; TCRdb has only the in-frame clones, and not every one. The sample shows 100,000 to 150,000 clones, approximately 84% of them seen only once. The sequenced sample was peripheral blood. All receptors come from a woman older than 75 with acute or convalescent COVID-19.

This chain connects TRBV19 to TRBJ1-2, with D possibly TRBD1 on 6 matching bases. Germline lookup yields CDR1 LNHDA and CDR2 SQIVND (reference sequence). The V gene lost 7 bases and the J gene lost 5 bases, with 23 bases spanning the gap. The CDR3 extends over 16 amino acids. CDR3 nucleotides: TGTGCCAGTACCCCCGCAAGGGTCAGGGGAGCGTATGGCTACACCTTC. Its translation is CASTPARVRGAYGYTF.

This chain connects TRBV18 to TRBJ2-7; 9 bases map to TRBD2. This CDR3 contains 16 residues. V was clipped by 0 bases and J by 3 bases; unmatched bases: 6. Germline CDR1 and CDR2: KGHSH and LQKENI. The CDR3 bases are TGTGCCAGCTCACCACCGTCCCTAGCGGGGCACTACGAGCAGTACTTC. Encoded protein: CASSPPSLAGHYEQYF.

This clone was seen a single time. The V call is TRBV7-7, the J call TRBJ2-2, with 10 bases aligning to TRBD1. The CDR3 loop spans 16 amino acids. J lost 0 bases, V lost 5 bases, and 3 bases had no gene match. Germline V gives CDR1 SSHAT, CDR2 FNYEAQ (reference sequence). The CDR3 DNA is TGTGCCAGCAGCCTGACAGGGGGCTCGAACACCGGGGAGCTGTTTTTT. The encoded protein is CASSLTGGSNTGELFF.

The V call is TRBV6-2 or TRBV6-3, the J call TRBJ1-2, with 7 bases aligning to TRBD1. CDR1 MNHEY and CDR2 SVGEGT come from the germline V gene. This CDR3 has 13 residues. Trimming took 2 bases from V and 4 from J; bases not matched to a gene: 1. As DNA, the CDR3 is TGTGCCAGCAGTTACGACAGGGCCTATGGCTACACCTTC. Its protein product is CASSYDRAYGYTF.

This chain links TRBV10-1 with TRBJ2-1; 8 bases match TRBD2. V was clipped by 0 bases and J by 2 bases; unmatched bases: 6. Germline assignment: CDR1 WNHNN and CDR2 SYGVQD (reference sequence). This CDR3 spans 17 amino acids. This CDR3 reads CASSESGAGGTYNEQFF. DNA of the CDR3: TGCGCCAGCAGTGAGTCGGGGGCGGGAGGCACCTACAATGAGCAGTTCTTC.

V usage is TRBV6-6 and J usage is TRBJ2-7; 11 nucleotides align to TRBD2. This CDR3 is built from 15 residues. Germline values: CDR1 MNHNY, CDR2 SVGAGI (reference sequence). The V gene end was trimmed by 2 bases and the J gene end by 0 bases; junction bases not matched to a gene: 0. CDR3 sequence: CASSYGTSGSYEQYF. The CDR3 coding sequence is TGTGCCAGCAGTTACGGGACTAGCGGCTCCTACGAGCAGTACTTC.

V gene TRBV5-1 combines with J gene TRBJ2-1; the match to TRBD2 covers 12 bases. The CDR3 extends over 19 amino acids. From germline, CDR1 is SGHRS and CDR2 YFSETQ. Trimming at V came to 0 bases and at J to 4 bases, leaving 11 bases not matched to a gene. The CDR3 loop reads CASSLEVASGGARYNEQFF. Written as DNA, the CDR3 is TGCGCCAGCAGCTTGGAAGTGGCTAGCGGGGGGGCCAGGTACAATGAGCAGTTCTTC.

The rearrangement joins TRBV5-1 to TRBJ1-2; 7 nucleotides line up with TRBD1. J gave up 4 bases and V 5 bases, and 11 bases lay outside the gene matches. Germline V lookup: CDR1 SGHRS, CDR2 YFSETQ. There are 15 residues in the CDR3. The CDR3 DNA is TGCGCCAGCAGTACCGGGACAGCAGATATCTATGGCTACACCTTC. It specifies CASSTGTADIYGYTF. Full variable domain (rest looked up from reference TRBV5-1 and TRBJ1-2): KAGVTQTPRYLIKTRGQQVTLSCSPISGHRSVSWYQQTPGQGLQFLFEYFSETQRNKGNFPGRFSGRQFSNSRSEMNVSTLELGDSALYLCASSTGTADIYGYTFGSGTRLTVV.

V and J are TRBV9 and TRBJ1-1, with unresolved D. The V end lost 1 base, the J end lost 4 bases, and 8 bases lay between the germline ends. Germline CDR1 SGDLS, CDR2 YYNGEE. CDR3 length equals 13 residues. CDR3 sequence (DNA): TGTGCCAGCAGCGTAACCGGGTCCACTGAAGCTTTCTTT. As protein: CASSVTGSTEAFF.

This chain uses TRBV7-9 with TRBJ2-1; 7 nucleotides match TRBD1. CDR1 and CDR2 from the germline V gene are SEHNR and FQNEAQ (reference sequence). The CDR3 is made up of 17 amino acids. The junction had 14 bases not matched to a gene; V was cut back by 5 bases and J by 4 bases. CDR3 protein: CASSHPPTGVGYNEQFF. The CDR3, as DNA: TGTGCCAGCAGCCACCCACCAACAGGGGTCGGATACAATGAGCAGTTCTTC.

CDR3: CASRAGGSQPQHF. CDR3 DNA: TGTGCCAGCAGGGCGGGGGGTAGTCAGCCCCAGCATTTT. The rearrangement uses TRBV16 and TRBJ1-5; TRBD1 is a possible D gene (5 bases). The CDR3 is 13 amino acids. Germline assignment: CDR1 KGHSY and CDR2 FQNENV. The V gene lost 6 bases and the J gene lost 6 bases, with 12 bases spanning the gap.